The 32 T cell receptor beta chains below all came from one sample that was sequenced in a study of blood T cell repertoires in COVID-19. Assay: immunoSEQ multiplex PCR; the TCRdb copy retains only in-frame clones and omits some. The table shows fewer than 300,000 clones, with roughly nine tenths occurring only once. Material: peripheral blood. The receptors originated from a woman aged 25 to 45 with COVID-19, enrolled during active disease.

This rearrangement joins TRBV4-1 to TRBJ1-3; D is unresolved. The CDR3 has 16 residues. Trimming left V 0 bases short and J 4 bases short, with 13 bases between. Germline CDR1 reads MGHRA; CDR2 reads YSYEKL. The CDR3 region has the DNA TGCGCCAGCAGCCAAGACCCAGCCTCGGGGGGAAACACCATATATTTT. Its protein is CASSQDPASGGNTIYF.

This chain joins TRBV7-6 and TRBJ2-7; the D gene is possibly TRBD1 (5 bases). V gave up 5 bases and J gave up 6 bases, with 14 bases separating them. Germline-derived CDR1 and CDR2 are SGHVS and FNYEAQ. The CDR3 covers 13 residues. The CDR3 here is CASSRAGLGEQYF. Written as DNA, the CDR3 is TGTGCCAGCAGCCGAGCAGGGTTGGGCGAGCAGTACTTC. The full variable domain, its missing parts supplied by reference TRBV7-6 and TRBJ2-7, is GAGVSQSPRYKVTKRGQDVALRCDPISGHVSLYWYRQALGQGPEFLTYFNYEAQQDKSGLPNDRFSAERPEGSISTLTIQRTEQRDSAMYRCASSRAGLGEQYFGPGTRLTVT.

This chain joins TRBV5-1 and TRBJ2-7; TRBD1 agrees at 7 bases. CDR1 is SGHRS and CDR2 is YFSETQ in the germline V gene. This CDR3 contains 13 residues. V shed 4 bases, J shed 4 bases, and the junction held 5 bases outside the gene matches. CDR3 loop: CASSTRQGYEQYF. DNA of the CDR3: TGCGCCAGCAGCACCCGACAGGGTTACGAGCAGTACTTC. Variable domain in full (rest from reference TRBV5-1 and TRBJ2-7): KAGVTQTPRYLIKTRGQQVTLSCSPISGHRSVSWYQQTPGQGLQFLFEYFSETQRNKGNFPGRFSGRQFSNSRSEMNVSTLELGDSALYLCASSTRQGYEQYFGPGTRLTVT.

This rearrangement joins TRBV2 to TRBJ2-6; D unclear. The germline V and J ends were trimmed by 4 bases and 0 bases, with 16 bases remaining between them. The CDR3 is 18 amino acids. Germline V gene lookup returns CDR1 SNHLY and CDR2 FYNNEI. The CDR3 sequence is CASSVVGIPISGANVLTF. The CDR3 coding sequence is TGTGCCAGCAGTGTGGTGGGCATACCAATCTCTGGGGCCAACGTCCTGACTTTC.

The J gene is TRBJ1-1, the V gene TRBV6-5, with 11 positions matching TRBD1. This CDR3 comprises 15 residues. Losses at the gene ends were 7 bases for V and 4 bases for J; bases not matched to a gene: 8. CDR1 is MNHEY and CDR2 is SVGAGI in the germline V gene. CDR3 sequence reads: CASTNGGTGGTEAFF. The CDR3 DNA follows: TGTGCCAGCACTAACGGCGGGACAGGGGGCACTGAAGCTTTCTTT.

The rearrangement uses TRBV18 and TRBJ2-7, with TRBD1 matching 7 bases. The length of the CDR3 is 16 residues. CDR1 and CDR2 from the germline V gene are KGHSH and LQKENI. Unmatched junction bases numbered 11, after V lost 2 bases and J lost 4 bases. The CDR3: CASSPLSGGSMYEQYF. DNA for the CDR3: TGTGCCAGCTCACCATTGTCAGGGGGTTCTATGTACGAGCAGTACTTC.

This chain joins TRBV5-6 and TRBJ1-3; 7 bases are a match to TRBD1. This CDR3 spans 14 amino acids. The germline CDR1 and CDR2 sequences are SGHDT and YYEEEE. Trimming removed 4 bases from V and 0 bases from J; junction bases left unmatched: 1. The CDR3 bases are TGTGCCAGCAGCGGGGACAGCTCTGGAAACACCATATATTTT. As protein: CASSGDSSGNTIYF.

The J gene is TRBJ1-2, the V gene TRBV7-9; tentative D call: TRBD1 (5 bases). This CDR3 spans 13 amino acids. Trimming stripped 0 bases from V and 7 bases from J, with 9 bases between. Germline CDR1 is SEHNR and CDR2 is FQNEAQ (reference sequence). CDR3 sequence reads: CASSLAQGGGYTF. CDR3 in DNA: TGTGCCAGCAGCTTAGCGCAGGGCGGTGGCTACACCTTC.

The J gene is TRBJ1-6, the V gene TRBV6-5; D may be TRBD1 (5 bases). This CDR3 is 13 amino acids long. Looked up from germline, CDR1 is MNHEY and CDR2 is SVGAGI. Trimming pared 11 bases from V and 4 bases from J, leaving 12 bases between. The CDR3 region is CAAGRAYNSPLHF. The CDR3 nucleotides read TGTGCCGCCGGCAGGGCTTATAATTCACCCCTCCACTTT.

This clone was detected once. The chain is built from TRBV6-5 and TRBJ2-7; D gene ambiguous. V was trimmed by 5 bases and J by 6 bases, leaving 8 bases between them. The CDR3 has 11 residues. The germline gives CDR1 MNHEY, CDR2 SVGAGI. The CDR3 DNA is TGTGCCAGCAGTAACACAGCCGAGCAGTACTTC. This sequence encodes CASSNTAEQYF.

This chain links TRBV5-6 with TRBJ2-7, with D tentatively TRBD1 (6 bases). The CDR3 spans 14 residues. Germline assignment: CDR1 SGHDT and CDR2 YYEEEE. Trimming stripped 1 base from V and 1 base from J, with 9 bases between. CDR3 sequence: CASSLSGTSYEQYF. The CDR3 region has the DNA TGTGCCAGCAGCTTGTCAGGGACATCCTACGAGCAGTACTTC.

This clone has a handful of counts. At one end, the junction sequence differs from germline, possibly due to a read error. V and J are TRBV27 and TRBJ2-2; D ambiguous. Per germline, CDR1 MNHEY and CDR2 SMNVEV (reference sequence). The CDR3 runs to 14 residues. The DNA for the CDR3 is TGTGCCAGCAGTGGCACAGCCCACACCCGGGAGCTGTTTTTT. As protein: CASSGTAHTRELFF.

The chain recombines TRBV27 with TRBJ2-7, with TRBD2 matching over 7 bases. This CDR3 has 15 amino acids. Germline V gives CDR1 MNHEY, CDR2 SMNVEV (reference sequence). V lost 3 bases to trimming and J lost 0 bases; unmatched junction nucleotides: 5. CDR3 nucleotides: TGTGCCAGCAGTTTGGCTACTAGCGCCTCCTACGAGCAGTACTTC. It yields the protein CASSLATSASYEQYF.

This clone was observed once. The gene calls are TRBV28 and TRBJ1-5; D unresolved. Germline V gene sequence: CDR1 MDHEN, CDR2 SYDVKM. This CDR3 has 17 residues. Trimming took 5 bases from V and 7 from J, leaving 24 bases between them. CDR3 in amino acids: CASSLSRGFAGGQPQHF. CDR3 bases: TGTGCCAGCAGTCTATCCCGTGGGTTCGCCGGAGGGCAGCCCCAGCATTTT.

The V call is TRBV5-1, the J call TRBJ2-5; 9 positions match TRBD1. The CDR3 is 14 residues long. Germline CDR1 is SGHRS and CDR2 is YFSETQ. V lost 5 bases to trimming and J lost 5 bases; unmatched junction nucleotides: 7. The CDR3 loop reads CASSSGTGPETQYF. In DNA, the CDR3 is TGCGCCAGCAGTTCCGGGACAGGGCCCGAGACCCAGTACTTC.

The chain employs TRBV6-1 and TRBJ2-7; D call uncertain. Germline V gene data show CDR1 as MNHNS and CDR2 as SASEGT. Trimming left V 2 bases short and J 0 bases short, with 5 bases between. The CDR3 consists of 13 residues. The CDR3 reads CASSELNSYEQYF. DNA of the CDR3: TGTGCCAGCAGTGAACTAAACTCCTACGAGCAGTACTTC.

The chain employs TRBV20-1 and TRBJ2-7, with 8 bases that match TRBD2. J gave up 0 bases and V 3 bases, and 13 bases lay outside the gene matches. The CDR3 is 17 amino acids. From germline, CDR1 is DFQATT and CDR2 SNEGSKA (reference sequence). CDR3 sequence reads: CSASTAGGPFNSYEQYF. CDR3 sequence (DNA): TGCAGTGCTAGTACGGCGGGAGGTCCATTTAACTCCTACGAGCAGTACTTC.

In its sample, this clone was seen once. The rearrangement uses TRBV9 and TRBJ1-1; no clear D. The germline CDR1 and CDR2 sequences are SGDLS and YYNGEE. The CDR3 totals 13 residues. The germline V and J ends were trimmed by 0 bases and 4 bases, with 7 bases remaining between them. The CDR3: CASSVGWSTEAFF. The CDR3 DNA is TGTGCCAGCAGCGTAGGATGGAGCACTGAAGCTTTCTTT.

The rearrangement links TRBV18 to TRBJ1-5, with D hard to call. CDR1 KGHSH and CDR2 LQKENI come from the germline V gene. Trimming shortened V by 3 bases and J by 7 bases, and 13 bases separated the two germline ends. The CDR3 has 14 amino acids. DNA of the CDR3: TGTGCCAGCTCACCGCTAGACGGGAGCCAGCCCCAGCATTTT. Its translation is CASSPLDGSQPQHF.

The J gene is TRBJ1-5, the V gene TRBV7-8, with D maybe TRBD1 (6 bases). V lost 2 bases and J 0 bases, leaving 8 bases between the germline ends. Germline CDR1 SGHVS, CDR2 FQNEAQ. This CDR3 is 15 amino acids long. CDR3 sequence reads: CASSLSTGSNQPQHF. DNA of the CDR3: TGTGCCAGCAGCTTATCGACAGGTAGCAATCAGCCCCAGCATTTT.

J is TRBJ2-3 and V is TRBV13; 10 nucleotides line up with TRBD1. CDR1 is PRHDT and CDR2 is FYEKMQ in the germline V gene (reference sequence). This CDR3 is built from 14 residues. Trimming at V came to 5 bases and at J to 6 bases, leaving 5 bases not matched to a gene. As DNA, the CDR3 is TGTGCCAGCAGCATCGGACAGGGGGGGGATACGCAGTATTTT. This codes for CASSIGQGGDTQYF. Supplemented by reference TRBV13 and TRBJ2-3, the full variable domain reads AAGVIQSPRHLIKEKRETATLKCYPIPRHDTVYWYQQGPGQDPQFLISFYEKMQSDKGSIPDRFSAQQFSDYHSELNMSSLELGDSALYFCASSIGQGGDTQYFGPGTRLTVL.

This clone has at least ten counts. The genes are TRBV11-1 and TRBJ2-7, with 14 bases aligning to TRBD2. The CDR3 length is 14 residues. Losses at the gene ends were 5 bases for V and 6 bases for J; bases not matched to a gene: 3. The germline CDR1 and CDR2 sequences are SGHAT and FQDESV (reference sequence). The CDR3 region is CASSGTSGRGEQYF. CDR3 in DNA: TGTGCCAGCAGCGGGACTAGCGGGAGAGGCGAGCAGTACTTC.

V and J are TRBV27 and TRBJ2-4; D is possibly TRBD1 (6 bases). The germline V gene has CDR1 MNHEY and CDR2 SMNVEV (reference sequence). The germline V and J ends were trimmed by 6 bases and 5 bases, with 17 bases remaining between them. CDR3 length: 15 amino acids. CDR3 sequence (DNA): TGTGCCAGCAGAAGACAGGCCACCCAGGAAAACATTCAGTACTTC. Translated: CASRRQATQENIQYF.

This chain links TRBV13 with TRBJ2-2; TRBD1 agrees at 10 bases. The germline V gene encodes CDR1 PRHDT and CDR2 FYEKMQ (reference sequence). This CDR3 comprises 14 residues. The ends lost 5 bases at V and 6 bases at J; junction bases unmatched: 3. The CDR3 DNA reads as TGTGCCAGCAGCACCGGGACAGGGGCCGGGGAGCTGTTTTTT. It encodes CASSTGTGAGELFF. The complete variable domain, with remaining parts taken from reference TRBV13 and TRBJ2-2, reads AAGVIQSPRHLIKEKRETATLKCYPIPRHDTVYWYQQGPGQDPQFLISFYEKMQSDKGSIPDRFSAQQFSDYHSELNMSSLELGDSALYFCASSTGTGAGELFFGEGSRLTVL.

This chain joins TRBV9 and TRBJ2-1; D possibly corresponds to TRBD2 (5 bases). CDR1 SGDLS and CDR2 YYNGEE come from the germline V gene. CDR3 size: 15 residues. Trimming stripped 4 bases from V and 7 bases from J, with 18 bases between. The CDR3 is CASSTSSEALNEQFF. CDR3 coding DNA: TGTGCCAGCAGCACGAGTAGCGAAGCTTTAAATGAGCAGTTCTTC.

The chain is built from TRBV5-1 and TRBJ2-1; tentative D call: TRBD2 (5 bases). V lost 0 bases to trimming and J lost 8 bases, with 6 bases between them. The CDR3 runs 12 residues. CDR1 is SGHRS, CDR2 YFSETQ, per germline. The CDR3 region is CASSLGRDEQFF. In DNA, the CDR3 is TGCGCCAGCAGCTTGGGGCGGGATGAGCAGTTCTTC. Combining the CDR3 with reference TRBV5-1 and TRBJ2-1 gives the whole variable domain KAGVTQTPRYLIKTRGQQVTLSCSPISGHRSVSWYQQTPGQGLQFLFEYFSETQRNKGNFPGRFSGRQFSNSRSEMNVSTLELGDSALYLCASSLGRDEQFFGPGTRLTVL.

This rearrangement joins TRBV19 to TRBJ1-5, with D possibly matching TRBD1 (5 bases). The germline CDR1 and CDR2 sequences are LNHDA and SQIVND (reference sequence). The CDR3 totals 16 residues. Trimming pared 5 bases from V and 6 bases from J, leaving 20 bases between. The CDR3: CASSLRTGTNSQPQHF. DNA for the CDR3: TGTGCCAGTAGTCTTAGGACGGGGACTAACTCTCAGCCCCAGCATTTT. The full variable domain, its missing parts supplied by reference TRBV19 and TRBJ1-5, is DGGITQSPKYLFRKEGQNVTLSCEQNLNHDAMYWYRQDPGQGLRLIYYSQIVNDFQKGDIAEGYSVSREKKESFPLTVTSAQKNPTAFYLCASSLRTGTNSQPQHFGDGTRLSIL.

CDR3 residues: CASSLSGNNQPQHF. Written as DNA, the CDR3 is TGTGCCAGCAGTCTGAGCGGTAACAATCAGCCCCAGCATTTT. The V and J genes are TRBV5-5 and TRBJ1-5; unclear D gene. Germline V gene lookup returns CDR1 SGHKS and CDR2 YYEKEE (reference sequence). Trimming pared 5 bases from V and 3 bases from J, leaving 12 bases between. The CDR3 is 14 residues long. Full variable domain (rest looked up from reference TRBV5-5 and TRBJ1-5): DAGVTQSPTHLIKTRGQQVTLRCSPISGHKSVSWYQQVLGQGPQFIFQYYEKEERGRGNFPDRFSARQFPNYSSELNVNALLLGDSALYLCASSLSGNNQPQHFGDGTRLSIL.

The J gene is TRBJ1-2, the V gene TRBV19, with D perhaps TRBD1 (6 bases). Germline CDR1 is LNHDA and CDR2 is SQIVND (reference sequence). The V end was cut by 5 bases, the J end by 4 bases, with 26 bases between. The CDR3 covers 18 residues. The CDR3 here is CASSALRDNKWEGYGYTF. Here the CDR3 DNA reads TGTGCCAGTAGTGCCTTACGGGACAACAAGTGGGAAGGCTATGGCTACACCTTC.

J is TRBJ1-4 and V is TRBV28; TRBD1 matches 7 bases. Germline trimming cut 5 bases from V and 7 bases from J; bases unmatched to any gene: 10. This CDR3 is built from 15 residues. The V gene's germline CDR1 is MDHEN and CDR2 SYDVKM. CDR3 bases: TGTGCCAGCAGTGGCATGACAGGGTTGAGTGAAAAACTGTTTTTT. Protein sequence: CASSGMTGLSEKLFF.

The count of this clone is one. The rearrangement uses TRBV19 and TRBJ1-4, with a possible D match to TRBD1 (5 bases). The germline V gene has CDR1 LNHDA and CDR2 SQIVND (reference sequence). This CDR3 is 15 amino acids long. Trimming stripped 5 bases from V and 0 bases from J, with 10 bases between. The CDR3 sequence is CASSGGVTTNEKLFF. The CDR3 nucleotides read TGTGCCAGTAGTGGAGGGGTTACAACTAATGAAAAACTGTTTTTT.

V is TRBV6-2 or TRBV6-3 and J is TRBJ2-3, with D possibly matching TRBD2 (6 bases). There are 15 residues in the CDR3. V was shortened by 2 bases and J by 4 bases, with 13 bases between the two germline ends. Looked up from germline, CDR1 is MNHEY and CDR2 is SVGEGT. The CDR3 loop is CASSYGGLDADTQYF. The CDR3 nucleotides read TGTGCCAGCAGTTACGGAGGGCTCGACGCAGATACGCAGTATTTT.